The 22 T cell receptor beta chains reported below all come from one sample, sequenced in a study of beta chain features in type 1 diabetes. As every portion of the isolated RNA was reverse transcribed, the sequencing read expressed TCRB transcripts. Method: immunoSEQ multiplex PCR; TCRdb's copy keeps in-frame clones and lacks some. The data show about 360,000 clones, around an eighth seen once. The source material was naive CD4+ T cells from blood. The receptors stem from a man aged 18 to 30 in good health.

This clone has more than one count but fewer than ten. CDR3 in DNA: TGTGCCAGTAGTCCGGGACAGCGAAACACCGGGGAGCTGTTTTTT. It is translated as CASSPGQRNTGELFF. The chain has TRBV19 and TRBJ2-2; TRBD1 agrees at 7 bases. V lost 5 bases, J lost 2 bases, and 5 bases stayed unmatched. Germline V gene lookup returns CDR1 LNHDA and CDR2 SQIVND (reference sequence). The CDR3 has 15 residues.

The chain has TRBV15 and TRBJ2-2, with no clear D. Trimming shortened V by 0 bases and J by 6 bases, and 8 bases separated the two germline ends. The CDR3 runs 14 residues. Germline assignment: CDR1 LNHNV and CDR2 YYDKDF (reference sequence). CDR3 amino acids: CATSRDRWSGELFF. For the CDR3, the DNA is TGTGCCACCAGCAGAGATCGGTGGTCCGGGGAGCTGTTTTTT.

The chain employs TRBV18 and TRBJ2-7, with 7 bases lining up with TRBD1. The CDR3 totals 14 residues. V gave up 5 bases and J gave up 8 bases; unmatched junction bases: 12. Germline-derived CDR1 and CDR2 are KGHSH and LQKENI. The CDR3 sequence: CASSSRDSYAKQYF. Here the CDR3 DNA reads TGTGCCAGCTCATCCCGGGACAGCTACGCCAAGCAGTACTTC.

This clone was detected a few times. The chain couples TRBV5-1 to TRBJ2-1, with TRBD1 matching over 10 bases. J lost 6 bases, V lost 2 bases, and 2 bases had no gene match. CDR1 SGHRS and CDR2 YFSETQ come from the germline V gene. The CDR3 is 14 residues long. The DNA for the CDR3 is TGCGCCAGCAGCTTCTGGACAGGGGGCAATGAGCAGTTCTTC. Residues: CASSFWTGGNEQFF. Supplemented by reference TRBV5-1 and TRBJ2-1, the full variable domain reads KAGVTQTPRYLIKTRGQQVTLSCSPISGHRSVSWYQQTPGQGLQFLFEYFSETQRNKGNFPGRFSGRQFSNSRSEMNVSTLELGDSALYLCASSFWTGGNEQFFGPGTRLTVL.

The V call is TRBV7-2, the J call TRBJ2-7, with 8 bases that match TRBD2. The CDR3 sequence is 15 residues long. Germline CDR1 reads SGHTA; CDR2 reads FQGNSA. Trimming at V came to 2 bases and at J to 1 base, leaving 4 bases not matched to a gene. The CDR3 loop reads CASSLRGGPSYEQYF. The CDR3 coding sequence is TGTGCCAGCAGCTTACGCGGGGGGCCTTCCTACGAGCAGTACTTC.

The rearrangement links TRBV28 to TRBJ2-7; D is perhaps TRBD1 (6 bases). Germline V CDR1 and CDR2: MDHEN, SYDVKM. This CDR3 spans 14 amino acids. The V gene lost 5 bases and the J gene lost 6 bases, with 17 bases spanning the gap. The CDR3 reads CASSPTRTDSEQYF. The CDR3 nucleotides read TGTGCCAGCAGTCCGACTCGGACGGACAGCGAGCAGTACTTC.

A few counts support this clone. The CDR3 coding sequence is TGTGCCAGCAGCTTCGAACAGGGCGATACGCAGTATTTT. Residues: CASSFEQGDTQYF. The chain recombines TRBV9 with TRBJ2-3; D is possibly TRBD1 (6 bases). The V gene's germline CDR1 is SGDLS and CDR2 YYNGEE. Trimming removed 4 bases at V and 6 bases at J, with 12 bases between. The CDR3 contains 13 residues.

J is TRBJ1-5 and V is TRBV30; tentatively, D is TRBD1 (5 bases). Germline V lookup: CDR1 GTSNPN, CDR2 SVGIG (reference sequence). CDR3 length equals 16 residues. V was cut by 2 bases and J by 2 bases, with 16 bases left in between. The CDR3 here is CAWSNRPGIGNQPQHF. In nucleotides, the CDR3 is TGTGCCTGGAGTAACCGTCCAGGGATTGGCAATCAGCCCCAGCATTTT.

This chain connects TRBV4-2 to TRBJ1-5; a weak D match, TRBD1 (6 bases). CDR3 length equals 14 residues. The germline V and J ends were trimmed by 0 bases and 9 bases, with 12 bases remaining between them. Germline CDR1 and CDR2: LGHNA and YNFKEQ. The CDR3 DNA reads as TGTGCCAGCAGCCAAGATCGGGGAGGGGGGCCCCAGCATTTT. Its protein is CASSQDRGGGPQHF.

This clone was seen a handful of times. The chain carries TRBV28 and TRBJ2-5; 9 bases match TRBD1. CDR1 is MDHEN and CDR2 is SYDVKM in the germline V gene. The trim removed 5 bases at V and 4 bases at J, leaving 11 bases unmatched. The CDR3 covers 16 residues. The CDR3 region is CASSTTQGAPGETQYF. In nucleotides, the CDR3 is TGTGCCAGCAGTACGACACAGGGGGCACCTGGAGAGACCCAGTACTTC. Full variable domain (remainder filled in from reference TRBV28 and TRBJ2-5): DVKVTQSSRYLVKRTGEKVFLECVQDMDHENMFWYRQDPGLGLRLIYFSYDVKMKEKGDIPEGYSVSREKKERFSLILESASTNQTSMYLCASSTTQGAPGETQYFGPGTRLLVL.

A remark on this clone: The identical CDR3 is also encoded by other nucleotide sequences in the sample. The V call is TRBV30, the J call TRBJ1-2; perhaps TRBD1 as D (5 bases). Per the germline V gene, CDR1 is GTSNPN and CDR2 is SVGIG (reference sequence). The CDR3 has 12 amino acids. V was cut by 1 base and J by 4 bases, with 7 bases left in between. CDR3 loop: CAWSAGGYGYTF. In DNA form, the CDR3 reads TGTGCCTGGAGTGCCGGGGGCTATGGCTACACCTTC.

A note on this clone: Other DNA variants within this sample encode the same CDR3. V gene TRBV19 combines with J gene TRBJ1-1; no reliable D call. Trimming cost V 4 bases and J 1 base, with 7 bases left between them. CDR3 size: 13 residues. Germline lookup yields CDR1 LNHDA and CDR2 SQIVND (reference sequence). CDR3 bases: TGTGCCAGTAGTACTACAGCGAACACTGAAGCTTTCTTT. This translates into CASSTTANTEAFF.

The V call is TRBV19, the J call TRBJ1-5, with TRBD1 as a possible D gene (5 bases). There are 15 residues in the CDR3. Deletions cut 3 bases from V and 2 bases from J, with 11 bases between. The germline V gene encodes CDR1 LNHDA and CDR2 SQIVND (reference sequence). The CDR3 loop reads CASSMGQGRNQPQHF. The CDR3 coding sequence is TGTGCCAGTAGTATGGGGCAGGGCCGCAATCAGCCCCAGCATTTT.

J is TRBJ1-1 and V is TRBV5-1, with no clear D. The CDR3 has 12 residues. Looked up from germline, CDR1 is SGHRS and CDR2 is YFSETQ. Between the trimmed V and J ends, which lost 4 bases and 3 bases, there was a span of 7 bases. In DNA form, the CDR3 reads TGCGCCAGCAGCCTAGATGACACTGAAGCTTTCTTT. This sequence encodes CASSLDDTEAFF.

V gene TRBV7-9 combines with J gene TRBJ2-2; maybe TRBD2 (6 bases). CDR1 is SEHNR and CDR2 is FQNEAQ in the germline V gene (reference sequence). With 3 bases removed from V and 2 bases from J, the gap between germline ends came to 13 bases. The CDR3 contains 16 residues. CDR3 amino acids: CASSLEGAVNTGELFF. CDR3 nucleotide sequence: TGTGCCAGCAGCTTGGAGGGCGCCGTAAACACCGGGGAGCTGTTTTTT.

The chain combines TRBV28 with TRBJ1-5, with D possibly being TRBD1 (6 bases). This CDR3 contains 15 residues. V lost 8 bases to trimming and J lost 5 bases, with 19 bases between them. Germline CDR1 MDHEN, CDR2 SYDVKM. The CDR3 bases are TGTGCCAGCTGCCTGTCGGACAGAGACCATCAGCCCCAGCATTTT. This codes for CASCLSDRDHQPQHF.

This chain uses TRBV29-1 with TRBJ2-3; TRBD2 aligns across 14 bases. Trimming at V came to 7 bases and at J to 4 bases, leaving 4 bases not matched to a gene. This CDR3 has 14 amino acids. Germline loops: CDR1 SQVTM, CDR2 ANQGSEA. The CDR3 sequence is CSARLAGGADTQYF. As DNA, the CDR3 is TGCAGCGCCCGACTAGCGGGAGGGGCAGATACGCAGTATTTT.

V and J are TRBV29-1 and TRBJ2-1; tentative D call: TRBD1 (6 bases). Germline lookup yields CDR1 SQVTM and CDR2 ANQGSEA. The CDR3 covers 15 residues. Trimming removed 7 bases from V and 0 bases from J, with 16 bases in between. CDR3 loop: CSGGADSRSYNEQFF. Here the CDR3 DNA reads TGCAGCGGGGGAGCGGACAGTCGCTCCTACAATGAGCAGTTCTTC.

This clone appeared a few times. This chain joins TRBV6-5 and TRBJ2-7; D not resolved. Germline values: CDR1 MNHEY, CDR2 SVGAGI. The CDR3 consists of 13 residues. V lost 4 bases, J lost 3 bases, and 10 bases lay in between. The CDR3 sequence: CASSFSGLYEQYF. In DNA form, the CDR3 reads TGTGCCAGCAGTTTTTCAGGCCTCTACGAGCAGTACTTC.

This clone appeared a few times. This chain uses TRBV5-1 with TRBJ2-6, with 8 bases matching TRBD1. V dropped 0 bases and J dropped 3; count of bases not matched to a gene: 5. Germline-derived CDR1 and CDR2 are SGHRS and YFSETQ. This CDR3 comprises 17 residues. CDR3 sequence: CASSLVVRGRGANVLTF. CDR3 DNA sequence: TGCGCCAGCAGCTTGGTGGTCAGGGGGCGTGGGGCCAACGTCCTGACTTTC.

As for this clone: Relative to the germline gene, one junction end is altered; a read error may explain this. The chain links TRBV10-3 to TRBJ2-3; no clear D. The germline V gene encodes CDR1 ENHRY and CDR2 SYGVKD. The CDR3 sequence is 13 residues long. The CDR3: CAIGELSTDTQYF. CDR3 DNA: TGTGCCATCGGTGAGCTGAGTACAGATACGCAGTATTTT.

This clone was seen a handful of times. The chain couples TRBV30 to TRBJ1-2, with TRBD1 identical over 9 bases. The CDR3 covers 13 residues. Trimming cost V 3 bases and J 7 bases; bases outside gene matches: 6. Germline V lookup: CDR1 GTSNPN, CDR2 SVGIG (reference sequence). CDR3 nucleotides: TGTGCCTGGAGCCCACAGGGGGCGCGTGGCTACACCTTC. Translated, it gives CAWSPQGARGYTF.